This T cell receptor beta chain derives from a study of T cells after yellow fever vaccination. Study conclusions and caveats: The CD4 and CD8 compartments had a small share of their clonotypes in common.

This clonotype appeared a few times. The V segment lost 7 bases and the J segment 4 bases; nucleotides outside the gene matches: 10. The CDR3 has 16 amino acids. The germline gives CDR1 SEHNR, CDR2 FQNEAQ (reference sequence). TCRdb itself ran the 5' RACE reads through MiXCR, one entry per CDR3 protein. In the table there are 75,000 to 100,000 distinct CDR3 sequences, roughly 9% of which are singletons. This TCR was recovered from a man aged 18 to 30 who received the YFV17D yellow fever vaccine. This chain uses TRBV7-9 with TRBJ2-2; 9 bases match TRBD1. Sequenced material: CD8+ T cells not binding an NS4B(214-222) dextramer, sorted from PBMCs, taken about 2 weeks after the first yellow fever vaccination. The CDR3 reads CASMIIQGASTGELFF. The CDR3 region has the DNA TGTGCCAGCATGATTATACAGGGGGCGAGCACCGGGGAGCTGTTTTTT.